The 24 T cell receptor beta chains below were found in one sample sequenced in a study of T cell clonality in common variable immunodeficiency. The repertoire was sequenced with immunoSEQ multiplex PCR; TCRdb's copy has only in-frame clones and lacks some. Observed in the sample are approximately 40,000 clones, none of them singletons. Source material: peripheral blood mononuclear cells. These receptors all come from a person aged 18 to 75 in good health.

This clone was recorded at least ten times. The read is 3 residues too short to cover the CDR3 end, so that end is filled in from the germline J gene. The V call is TRBV5-1, the J call TRBJ2-2; D unclear. CDR3 length: 15 residues. V lost 0 bases and J lost 3, with 9 bases in between. The germline CDR1 and CDR2 sequences are SGHRS and YFSETQ. The chain's CDR3 is CASSLGRRDTGELFF. The covered CDR3 bases are TGCGCCAGCAGCTTGGGTCGTAGAGACACCGGGGAG.

This clone was recorded at least ten times. Read coverage stops 3 residues before the CDR3 terminus; the germline J gene supplies the remainder. The rearrangement links TRBV20-1 to TRBJ2-5; a possible D gene is TRBD2 (7 bases). Trimming cost V 0 bases and J 4 bases, with 12 bases left between them. The CDR3 consists of 14 residues. Germline loops: CDR1 DFQATT, CDR2 SNEGSKA (reference sequence). CDR3 DNA (partial): TGCAGTGCTAGAGATATGAGGGGGGGAGAGACC. Its translation is CSARDMRGGET. The whole CDR3 region reads CSARDMRGGETQYF.

This clone was detected many times. The read ends 3 residues shy of where the CDR3 ends; the end is completed using the germline J gene. This chain uses TRBV7-3 with TRBJ1-3; D is undetermined. The germline V and J ends were trimmed by 1 base and 7 bases, with 8 bases remaining between them. Looked up from germline, CDR1 is SGHTA and CDR2 is FQGTGA. The CDR3 sequence is 13 residues long. The CDR3 here is CASSLRLNNTIYF. The sequenced part of the CDR3 DNA is TGTGCCAGCAGCTTAAGACTGAACAACACC.

This clone was seen repeatedly, ten times or more. Sequence at one end of the junction differs from germline and may be a read error. The read comes to an end 3 residues before the CDR3 does, leaving the germline J gene to fill in the end. This rearrangement joins TRBV4-2 to TRBJ1-2, with no clear D. Germline CDR1 is LGHNA and CDR2 is YNFKEQ. The CDR3 contains 15 residues. CDR3 protein: CASSQEEGVNYGYTF. CDR3 bases read: TGCGCCAGCAGCCAAGAAGAGGGTGTTAACTATGGC.

The sample holds many counts of this clone. From the germline J gene comes the end of the CDR3, since the read stops 3 residues before it. The chain links TRBV12-3 or TRBV12-4 to TRBJ1-1, with D tentatively TRBD1 (5 bases). CDR3 length: 14 residues. Trimming removed 4 bases at V and 4 bases at J, with 13 bases between. The CDR3 sequence is CASSSQGGSTEAFF. The CDR3 bases that were read are TGTGCCAGCAGTTCCCAGGGTGGGAGCACTGAA.

In this sample, this clone turned up many times. The read terminates 3 residues before the CDR3 end, so the remaining end is supplied by the germline J gene. The V call is TRBV20-1, the J call TRBJ1-4; 7 bases line up with TRBD1. J was trimmed by 8 bases and V by 0 bases; bases with no gene match: 9. Germline V gene data show CDR1 as DFQATT and CDR2 as SNEGSKA (reference sequence). The CDR3 contains 15 residues. Here the CDR3 reads CSARDPKGAGEKLFF. CDR3 DNA, as far as it was read: TGCAGTGCTAGAGATCCGAAGGGGGCCGGGGAAAAA.

This clone has at least ten counts. With the read ending 3 residues before the CDR3 end, the germline J gene is used to fill in that end. The same CDR3 is also encoded by other DNA sequences in this sample. J is TRBJ2-7 and V is TRBV5-1; 8 bases match TRBD1. The ends lost 0 bases at V and 4 bases at J; junction bases unmatched: 6. Looked up from germline, CDR1 is SGHRS and CDR2 is YFSETQ. This CDR3 is built from 15 residues. Incomplete CDR3 DNA: TGCGCCAGCAGCTTGGCCACAGGGGGGACGTACGAG. Amino acid sequence: CASSLATGGTYE. The whole CDR3 sequence is CASSLATGGTYEQYF. Combining the CDR3 with reference TRBV5-1 and TRBJ2-7 gives the whole variable domain KAGVTQTPRYLIKTRGQQVTLSCSPISGHRSVSWYQQTPGQGLQFLFEYFSETQRNKGNFPGRFSGRQFSNSRSEMNVSTLELGDSALYLCASSLATGGTYEQYFGPGTRLTVT.

In regard to this clone: Read sequence stops 3 residues before the CDR3 end, and the germline J gene provides the missing end. The V and J genes are TRBV5-1 and TRBJ2-7, with 7 positions matching TRBD1. Germline values: CDR1 SGHRS, CDR2 YFSETQ. Unmatched junction bases numbered 9, after V lost 4 bases and J lost 2 bases. There are 15 residues in the CDR3. CDR3 sequence: CASSTTGARTYEQYF. Partial CDR3 DNA: TGCGCCAGCAGCACCACAGGGGCCCGAACCTACGAG.

This clone was observed many times. The read is 3 residues too short to cover the CDR3 end, so that end is filled in from the germline J gene. The J gene is TRBJ1-2, the V gene TRBV6-1, with a weak D call TRBD1 (5 bases). The CDR3 is 15 residues long. Per the germline V gene, CDR1 is MNHNS and CDR2 is SASEGT. V was shortened by 2 bases and J by 3 bases, with 13 bases between the two germline ends. The part of the CDR3 DNA that was read is TGTGCCAGCAGTGAACAGGGTGTCCGGGACTATGGC. Translated, it gives CASSEQGVRDYG. The whole CDR3 protein is CASSEQGVRDYGYTF.

This clone was counted many times. The read terminates 3 residues before the CDR3 end, so the remaining end is supplied by the germline J gene. The same CDR3 also results from other DNA sequences found in this sample. The rearrangement links TRBV5-1 to TRBJ1-2; D unresolved. The CDR3 has 16 residues. Germline V gene lookup returns CDR1 SGHRS and CDR2 YFSETQ. CDR3 DNA, as far as it was read: TGCGCCAGCAGCTTGGAACTTGTCAGAGGACCGGGGGGC. It codes for CASSLELVRGPGG. The CDR3 reads in full as CASSLELVRGPGGYTF.

This clone was observed a handful of times. The read finishes 3 residues shy of the CDR3 end, and the germline J gene is used to complete it. The gene calls are TRBV6-2 or TRBV6-3 and TRBJ2-7, with D possibly matching TRBD2 (5 bases). V dropped 6 bases and J dropped 4 bases, with 19 bases sitting between them. Germline V CDR1 and CDR2: MNHEY, SVGEGT. This CDR3 is 15 amino acids long. The sequenced part of the CDR3 DNA is TGTGCCAGCAGCCCCGGACTTATTACGACGTACGAG. Translation: CASSPGLITTYE. The entire CDR3 protein is CASSPGLITTYEQYF.

This clone occurred many times. The DNA ends 3 residues before the CDR3 does, and the rest of the CDR3 is filled in from the germline J gene. V gene TRBV20-1 combines with J gene TRBJ1-1; weak D call: TRBD1 (6 bases). Germline V CDR1 and CDR2: DFQATT, SNEGSKA (reference sequence). Trimming took off 5 bases at V and 3 bases at J, with 13 bases between the two ends. The CDR3 runs to 13 residues. CDR3 loop: CSARGGSDTEAFF. The CDR3 bases that were read are TGCAGTGCTCGGGGGGGCTCTGACACTGAA.

This clone has a count of ten or more. The sequenced fragment ends 3 residues before the CDR3 boundary, so the rest is inferred from the germline J gene. The genes are TRBV5-6 and TRBJ1-1; D remains unclear. Looked up from germline, CDR1 is SGHDT and CDR2 is YYEEEE. The CDR3 consists of 13 residues. V was trimmed by 0 bases and J by 1 base, leaving 4 bases between them. The CDR3 loop is CASSLAWNTEAFF. The CDR3 bases that were read are TGTGCCAGCAGCTTGGCGTGGAACACTGAA.

This clone showed up many times. The read falls 3 residues short of the CDR3 end, and the missing part is taken from the germline J gene. The chain uses TRBV6-2 or TRBV6-3 and TRBJ1-1; possibly TRBD1 for D (6 bases). This CDR3 contains 15 residues. V lost 3 bases to trimming and J lost 6 bases, with 17 bases between them. The germline V gene has CDR1 MNHEY and CDR2 SVGEGT. Incomplete CDR3 DNA: TGTGCCAGCAGTTATTCAGGGGAGGGAGCTTCTGAA. Residues: CASSYSGEGASE. The whole CDR3 sequence is CASSYSGEGASEAFF.

Ten or more counts support this clone. The read ends 3 residues before the CDR3 terminus; that terminus is restored from the germline J gene. This sequence joins TRBV30 and TRBJ2-7, with 11 nucleotides matching TRBD1. The CDR3 covers 14 residues. Germline-derived CDR1 and CDR2 are GTSNPN and SVGIG (reference sequence). V shed 2 bases and J 5 bases; nucleotides not matched to a gene: 5. The CDR3 bases that were read are TGTGCCTGGAGTTCCGGACAGGGGGCCCACGAG. It codes for CAWSSGQGAHE. The complete CDR3 protein is CAWSSGQGAHEQYF. The variable domain in full, completed from reference TRBV30 and TRBJ2-7, reads SQTIHQWPATLVQPVGSPLSLECTVEGTSNPNLYWYRQAAGRGLQLLFYSVGIGQISSEVPQNLSASRPQDRQFILSSKKLLLSDSGFYLCAWSSGQGAHEQYFGPGTRLTVT.

This clone was seen repeatedly, ten times or more. The read ends 3 residues shy of where the CDR3 ends; the end is completed using the germline J gene. The rearrangement joins TRBV20-1 to TRBJ2-7; 10 bases are shared with TRBD2. Germline V gene lookup returns CDR1 DFQATT and CDR2 SNEGSKA (reference sequence). The CDR3 contains 16 residues. V shed 3 bases and J 1 base; nucleotides not matched to a gene: 9. Incomplete CDR3 DNA: TGCAGTGCTAGGGACCCCACTAGCGGGGCATCCTACGAG. Protein: CSARDPTSGASYE. The full CDR3 reads CSARDPTSGASYEQYF.

This clone was detected ten times or more. With the read ending 3 residues before the CDR3 end, the germline J gene is used to fill in that end. This chain uses TRBV5-6 with TRBJ2-3, with TRBD1 as a possible D gene (5 bases). The V gene's germline CDR1 is SGHDT and CDR2 YYEEEE. V was trimmed by 4 bases and J by 2 bases, leaving 11 bases between them. The CDR3 consists of 14 residues. The CDR3 sequence: CASSVTVYTDTQYF. The sequenced part of the CDR3 DNA is TGTGCCAGCAGCGTGACAGTTTACACAGATACG.

This clone came up many times. The read stops 3 residues short of the end of the CDR3; the missing end is completed from the germline J gene. This chain joins TRBV7-3 and TRBJ2-3; 11 nucleotides agree with TRBD2. Losses at the gene ends were 3 bases for V and 6 bases for J; bases not matched to a gene: 8. The CDR3 totals 16 residues. CDR1 and CDR2 from the germline V gene are SGHTA and FQGTGA. The chain's CDR3 is CASSFDRLAGTDTQYF. CDR3 DNA (partial): TGTGCCAGCAGCTTTGATAGACTAGCGGGAACTGATACG.

This clone was detected many times. CDR3 sequence: CASSELPMTGELFF. The covered CDR3 bases are TGTGCCAGCAGTGAACTACCCATGACCGGGGAG. The J gene is TRBJ2-2, the V gene TRBV6-1; no definite D call. The CDR3 end is not reached by the read, which stops 3 residues before it; the germline J gene fills it in. With 2 bases removed from V and 5 bases from J, the gap between germline ends came to 9 bases. From germline, CDR1 is MNHNS and CDR2 SASEGT. This CDR3 has 14 residues.

This clone was counted at least ten times. Sequencing ends 3 residues short of the CDR3 end; the germline J gene provides the rest. This rearrangement joins TRBV20-1 to TRBJ2-3; TRBD2 matches 14 bases. CDR1 and CDR2 (germline): DFQATT, SNEGSKA (reference sequence). The CDR3 consists of 17 residues. V gave up 6 bases and J gave up 5 bases; unmatched junction bases: 13. The DNA read from the CDR3 is TGCAGTGCCCCGGGGTGGACTAGCGGGGGGCGGGGAGATACG. Translated, it gives CSAPGWTSGGRGDT. The CDR3 as a whole reads CSAPGWTSGGRGDTQYF.

The sample holds many counts of this clone. The CDR3 end lies 3 residues beyond the end of the read and is filled in from the germline J gene. The chain combines TRBV7-2 with TRBJ2-1, with D perhaps TRBD1 (6 bases). Germline values: CDR1 SGHTA, CDR2 FQGNSA. There are 14 residues in the CDR3. Trimming cost V 10 bases and J 6 bases, with 19 bases left between them. The CDR3 sequence: CATQGRDNLNEQFF. The CDR3 bases that were read are TGTGCCACCCAAGGTCGGGACAACCTCAATGAG.

This clone was observed many times. The read terminates 3 residues ahead of where the CDR3 ends, so the germline J gene completes it. The chain joins TRBV7-3 to TRBJ2-5; 8 bases match TRBD2. The CDR3 has 14 residues. V lost 2 bases, J lost 5 bases, and 4 bases stayed unmatched. CDR1 and CDR2 (germline): SGHTA, FQGTGA. The CDR3 region is CASSLRGGLETQYF. The covered CDR3 bases are TGTGCCAGCAGCTTACGGGGGGGCTTGGAGACC.

This clone was observed at least ten times. From the germline J gene comes the end of the CDR3, since the read stops 3 residues before it. V gene TRBV30 combines with J gene TRBJ1-2; D call uncertain. The germline gives CDR1 GTSNPN, CDR2 SVGIG (reference sequence). Trimming cost V 5 bases and J 3 bases, with 16 bases left between them. The CDR3 is made up of 14 amino acids. CDR3 bases read: TGTGCCTGGGACCGAGGGCAGGCCTACTATGGC. Its protein is CAWDRGQAYYG. The whole CDR3 is CAWDRGQAYYGYTF. Full variable domain (remainder filled in from reference TRBV30 and TRBJ1-2): SQTIHQWPATLVQPVGSPLSLECTVEGTSNPNLYWYRQAAGRGLQLLFYSVGIGQISSEVPQNLSASRPQDRQFILSSKKLLLSDSGFYLCAWDRGQAYYGYTFGSGTRLTVV.

In its sample, this clone was seen many times. With the read ending 3 residues before the CDR3 end, the germline J gene is used to fill in that end. The chain employs TRBV14 and TRBJ2-2; a weak D match, TRBD1 (6 bases). Per germline, CDR1 SGHDN and CDR2 FVKESK. Trimming took off 3 bases at V and 4 bases at J, with 12 bases between the two ends. CDR3 length equals 15 residues. CDR3: CASSHLQGGTGELFF. The part of the CDR3 DNA that was read is TGTGCCAGCAGCCATCTCCAAGGGGGCACCGGGGAG.